The 16 T cell receptor beta chains below were found in one sample sequenced in a study of beta chain features in type 1 diabetes. Study-wide results and limits: TCRB CDR3 length was moderately but significantly reduced in all four CD4+ subsets of Type 1 diabetes patients.

Investigators reverse transcribed all isolated RNA, so they sequenced expressed TCRB transcripts. Only in-frame clones appear in the TCRdb table, and some are missing; sequencing was by immunoSEQ multiplex PCR. The sample holds about 660,000 clones, 11% to 15% seen once. The antigens of these receptors remain unknown. Sequences were obtained from naive CD4+ T cells from blood. Receptors were obtained from a young man with type 1 diabetes.

This clone was seen more than once but under ten times. The V and J genes are TRBV5-1 and TRBJ1-2; a possible D gene is TRBD1 (6 bases). The V end was cut by 1 base, the J end by 6 bases, with 16 bases between. The CDR3 spans 15 residues. CDR1 is SGHRS and CDR2 is YFSETQ in the germline V gene. The DNA for the CDR3 is TGCGCCAGCAGCTTGTTGGCCGGGACAATGGATGGCTACACCTTC. It specifies CASSLLAGTMDGYTF.

This clone was counted only a few times. This sequence joins TRBV30 and TRBJ2-7; D is undetermined. Germline CDR1 GTSNPN, CDR2 SVGIG (reference sequence). The CDR3 spans 11 residues. V was shortened by 0 bases and J by 5 bases, with 5 bases between the two germline ends. The CDR3 spells CAWSVENEQYF. For the CDR3, the DNA is TGTGCCTGGAGTGTGGAGAACGAGCAGTACTTC.

This clone was seen a few times. The junction differs from germline at one of its ends, possibly a read error. The rearrangement links TRBV30 to TRBJ1-4; 8 positions agree with TRBD1. This CDR3 has 12 amino acids. Germline V gene sequence: CDR1 GTSNPN, CDR2 SVGIG (reference sequence). The CDR3: CAWSVFRGDRIF. The CDR3 region has the DNA TGTGCCTGGAGTGTATTTCGTGGGGACAGGATTTTT.

The J gene is TRBJ2-1, the V gene TRBV5-1; D perhaps matches TRBD2 (5 bases). Germline assignment: CDR1 SGHRS and CDR2 YFSETQ. The CDR3 consists of 14 residues. Trimming removed 7 bases at V and 5 bases at J, with 16 bases between. As DNA, the CDR3 is TGCGCCAGCGCGCGGCTAGCAGGCCACAATGAGCAGTTCTTC. Protein: CASARLAGHNEQFF.

The J gene is TRBJ2-1, the V gene TRBV7-2, with a tentative D call TRBD2 (6 bases). This CDR3 spans 14 amino acids. CDR1 is SGHTA and CDR2 is FQGNSA in the germline V gene. The ends were cut back, 0 bases at V and 9 bases at J, with 12 bases in the middle. Here the CDR3 reads CASSLALTSSEQFF. The CDR3 DNA follows: TGTGCCAGCAGCTTAGCGTTAACTAGCAGTGAGCAGTTCTTC. The whole variable domain, filled in from reference TRBV7-2 and TRBJ2-1, reads GAGVSQSPSNKVTEKGKDVELRCDPISGHTALYWYRQSLGQGLEFLIYFQGNSAPDKSGLPSDRFSAERTGGSVSTLTIQRTQQEDSAVYLCASSLALTSSEQFFGPGTRLTVL.

This clone has only a few counts. The chain links TRBV4-1 to TRBJ2-1; D gene ambiguous. Germline V gives CDR1 MGHRA, CDR2 YSYEKL. V was clipped by 1 base and J by 10 bases, with 5 bases between them. The CDR3 runs to 11 residues. CDR3 DNA sequence: TGCGCCAGCAGCCAAGTAACCGAGCAGTTCTTC. As protein: CASSQVTEQFF.

Remarks on this clone: The same CDR3 can be traced to other DNA sequences in this sample. The chain is built from TRBV9 and TRBJ2-1, with 12 bases that match TRBD2. CDR3 length equals 15 residues. V lost 2 bases and J lost 4; bases outside the gene matches: 1. In germline, CDR1 is SGDLS, CDR2 YYNGEE. This chain's CDR3 is CASSVLAGGYNEQFF. The CDR3 region has the DNA TGTGCCAGCAGCGTCCTAGCGGGAGGGTACAATGAGCAGTTCTTC.

In this sample, this clone turned up once. The gene calls are TRBV5-1 and TRBJ2-1; TRBD1 or TRBD2 may be the D gene (5 bases each). V lost 4 bases, J lost 5 bases, and 16 bases lay in between. This CDR3 has 15 amino acids. In germline, CDR1 is SGHRS, CDR2 YFSETQ. The DNA for the CDR3 is TGCGCCAGCAGCAGGGACGGTCACCCCAACAATGAGCAGTTCTTC. Protein: CASSRDGHPNNEQFF.

CDR3 nucleotides: TGTGCCACCAACAAGGGACAGACCTATTCACCCCTCCACTTT. This codes for CATNKGQTYSPLHF. This rearrangement joins TRBV6-1 to TRBJ1-6; 7 bases agree with TRBD1. This CDR3 region has 14 residues. CDR1 is MNHNS and CDR2 is SASEGT in the germline V gene. The V gene end was trimmed by 10 bases and the J gene end by 8 bases; junction bases not matched to a gene: 11.

The CDR3 bases are TGTGCCAGCAGCTTAGGGAGCTCTGGAAACACCATATATTTT. This encodes CASSLGSSGNTIYF. The chain has TRBV7-2 and TRBJ1-3; D ambiguous. Germline CDR1 is SGHTA and CDR2 is FQGNSA. With 1 base removed from V and 0 bases from J, the gap between germline ends came to 4 bases. The CDR3 consists of 14 residues.

In this sample, this clone turned up a few times. The gene calls are TRBV29-1 and TRBJ1-4; no clear D gene. V lost 3 bases and J 0 bases, leaving 8 bases between the germline ends. The CDR3 sequence is 14 residues long. Germline loops: CDR1 SQVTM, CDR2 ANQGSEA. The DNA for the CDR3 is TGCAGCGTTGATATAGTCCCAACTAATGAAAAACTGTTTTTT. This codes for CSVDIVPTNEKLFF.

The rearrangement uses TRBV27 and TRBJ2-7, with D tentatively TRBD2 (5 bases). The CDR3 loop spans 17 amino acids. Trimming cost V 4 bases and J 0 bases, with 19 bases left between them. From germline, CDR1 is MNHEY and CDR2 SMNVEV (reference sequence). Here the CDR3 DNA reads TGTGCCAGCAGTTCCCTCAGGAGTTACGGGATCTCCTACGAGCAGTACTTC. It yields the protein CASSSLRSYGISYEQYF.

The rearrangement joins TRBV18 to TRBJ2-1; 13 bases agree with TRBD2. CDR1 and CDR2 (germline): KGHSH, LQKENI. This CDR3 is built from 16 residues. The V segment lost 2 bases and the J segment 7 bases; nucleotides outside the gene matches: 5. In DNA, the CDR3 is TGTGCCAGCTCACCAATACTAGCGGGAGGGCCTAATGAGCAGTTCTTC. Its protein product is CASSPILAGGPNEQFF.

In its sample, this clone was seen a few times. The rearrangement links TRBV7-8 to TRBJ2-7, with 12 nucleotides matching TRBD1. Germline trimming cut 7 bases from V and 7 bases from J; bases unmatched to any gene: 8. CDR3 size: 14 residues. CDR1 SGHVS and CDR2 FQNEAQ come from the germline V gene. In DNA form, the CDR3 reads TGTGCCAGCACTCCGGGACAGGGGGCTGAAGAGCAGTACTTC. This encodes CASTPGQGAEEQYF.

A few counts support this clone. The chain is built from TRBV27 and TRBJ1-5; no clear D. The V end was cut by 3 bases, the J end by 7 bases, with 13 bases between. The CDR3 loop spans 14 amino acids. Germline CDR1 and CDR2: MNHEY and SMNVEV (reference sequence). CDR3 DNA sequence: TGTGCCAGCAGTTTCGTGTCAGGAACCCAGCCCCAGCATTTT. Amino acid sequence: CASSFVSGTQPQHF.

This clone showed up just a few times. This chain connects TRBV2 to TRBJ1-1; D call uncertain. The length of the CDR3 is 11 residues. The V gene lost 4 bases and the J gene lost 5 bases, with 5 bases spanning the gap. Germline CDR1 and CDR2: SNHLY and FYNNEI. For the CDR3, the DNA is TGTGCCAGCAGTGTCTTAACTGAAGCTTTCTTT. This translates into CASSVLTEAFF.